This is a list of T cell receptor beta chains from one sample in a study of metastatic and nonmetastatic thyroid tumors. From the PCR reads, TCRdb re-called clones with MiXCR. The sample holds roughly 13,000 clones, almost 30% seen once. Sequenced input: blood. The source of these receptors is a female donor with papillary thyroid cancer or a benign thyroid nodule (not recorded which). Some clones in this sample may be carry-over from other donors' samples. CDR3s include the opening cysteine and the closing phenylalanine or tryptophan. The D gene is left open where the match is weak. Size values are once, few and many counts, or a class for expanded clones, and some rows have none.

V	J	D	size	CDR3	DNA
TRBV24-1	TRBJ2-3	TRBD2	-	CATSDDLSGVATDTQYF	TGTGCCACCAGTGATGACCTGAGCGGGGTCGCCACAGATACGCAGTATTTT
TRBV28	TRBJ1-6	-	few	CASSFGARSSYSPLHF	TGTGCCAGCAGTTTCGGGGCCCGCAGCTCCTATTCACCCCTCCACTTT
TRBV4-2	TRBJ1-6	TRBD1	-	CASSPTGGKGATYNSPLHF	TGTGCCAGCAGCCCCACGGGGGGTAAGGGGGCCACCTATAATTCACCCCTCCACTTT
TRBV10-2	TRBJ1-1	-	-	CASSAASVYIEAFF	TGCGCCAGCAGTGCGGCGTCAGTCTACATTGAAGCTTTCTTT
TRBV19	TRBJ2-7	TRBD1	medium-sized	CATSGQFSYEQYF	TGTGCCACTTCGGGACAGTTTTCCTACGAGCAGTACTTC
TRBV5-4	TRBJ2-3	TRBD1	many	CASSLARGRSKDTQYF	TGTGCCAGCAGCTTGGCCAGGGGGCGCTCTAAAGATACGCAGTATTTT
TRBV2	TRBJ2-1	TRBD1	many	CASSIQGAVEQFF	TGTGCCAGCAGTATACAGGGGGCTGTTGAGCAGTTCTTC
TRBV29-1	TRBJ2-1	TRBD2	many	CSVEEGLAGVREQFF	TGCAGCGTTGAAGAGGGACTAGCGGGAGTTCGGGAGCAGTTCTTC
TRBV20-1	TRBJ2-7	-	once	CSACPRISTREQYF	TGCAGTGCCTGTCCCCGAATATCTACGAGAGAGCAGTACTTC
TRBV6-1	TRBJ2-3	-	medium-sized	CASSNREVFGDTQYF	TGTGCCAGCAGTAACAGGGAGGTGTTTGGAGATACGCAGTATTTT
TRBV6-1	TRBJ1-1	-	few	CASSSEPLSTEAFF	TGTGCCAGCAGCTCCGAGCCTTTGAGCACTGAAGCTTTCTTT
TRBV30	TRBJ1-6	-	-	CASSGGGYDSLHF	TGTGCCTCCTCGGGGGGGGGATATGATTCCCTCCACTTT
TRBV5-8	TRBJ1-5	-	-	CASSLAGREGQPQHF	TGTGCCAGCAGCTTGGCCGGTAGAGAAGGACAGCCCCAGCATTTT
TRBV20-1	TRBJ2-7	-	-	CSAHGGGYEQYF	TGCAGTGCGCACGGTGGGGGCTACGAGCAGTACTTC
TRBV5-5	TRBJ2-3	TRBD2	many	CASSSDGGAGDTQYF	TGTGCCAGCAGCTCGGACGGGGGGGCGGGAGATACGCAGTATTTT
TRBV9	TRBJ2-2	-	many	CASSVEVVGELFF	TGTGCCAGCAGCGTAGAAGTTGTCGGGGAGCTGTTTTTT
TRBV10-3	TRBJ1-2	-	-	CAISVSALWDYGYTF	TGTGCCATCAGTGTTTCGGCGTTGTGGGACTATGGCTACACCTTC
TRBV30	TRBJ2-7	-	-	CAWSDNYEQYF	TGTGCCTGGAGTGATAACTACGAGCAGTACTTC
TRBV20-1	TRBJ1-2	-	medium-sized	CSARGARKVGFSGYTF	TGCAGTGCTAGAGGGGCTCGGAAAGTAGGTTTTAGTGGCTACACCTTC
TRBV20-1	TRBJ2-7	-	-	CSPQGFHEYEQYF	TGCAGTCCTCAGGGGTTTCATGAGTACGAGCAGTACTTC
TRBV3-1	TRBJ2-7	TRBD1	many	CASSHGTGADEQYF	TGTGCCAGCAGCCACGGGACAGGGGCCGACGAGCAGTACTTC
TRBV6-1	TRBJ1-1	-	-	CASSEVGSYTEAFF	TGTGCCAGCAGTGAAGTGGGAAGTTACACTGAAGCTTTCTTT
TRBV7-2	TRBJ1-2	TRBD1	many	CASKGTGGRYGYTF	TGTGCCAGCAAAGGGACAGGGGGCCGCTATGGCTACACCTTC
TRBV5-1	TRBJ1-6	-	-	CASSSTGHNSPLHF	TGCGCCAGCAGCTCCACAGGCCATAATTCACCCCTCCACTTT
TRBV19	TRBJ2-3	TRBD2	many	CASSRGLADTQYF	TGTGCCAGTAGTAGGGGACTAGCAGATACGCAGTATTTT
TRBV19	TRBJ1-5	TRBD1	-	CVSSGQVTNQPQHF	TGTGTCAGTAGCGGACAGGTAACCAATCAGCCCCAGCACTTT
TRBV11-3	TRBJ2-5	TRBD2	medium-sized	CASSLEAGGPEETQYF	TGTGCCAGCAGCTTAGAGGCGGGAGGGCCGGAAGAGACCCAGTACTTC
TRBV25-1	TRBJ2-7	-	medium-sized	CASSTLWTPEGSYEQYF	TGTGCCAGCAGTACTCTCTGGACGCCCGAAGGCTCCTACGAGCAGTACTTC
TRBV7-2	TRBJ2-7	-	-	CASSLGLLYEQYF	TGTGCCAGCAGCTTGGGACTTCTCTACGAGCAGTACTTC
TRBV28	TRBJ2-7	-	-	CASSSLGRPSSYEQYF	TGTGCCAGCAGTTCACTCGGACGTCCAAGCTCCTACGAGCAGTACTTC
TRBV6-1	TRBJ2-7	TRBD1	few	CASRRDRAGEQYF	TGTGCCAGCCGCCGGGACAGGGCCGGCGAGCAGTACTTC
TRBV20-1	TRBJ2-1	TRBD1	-	CSARDTTGLGSEQFF	TGCAGTGCTAGAGATACGACAGGGCTGGGAAGTGAGCAGTTCTTC
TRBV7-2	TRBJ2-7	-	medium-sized	CASSSGSSYEQYF	TGTGCCAGCAGCTCGGGGAGCTCCTACGAGCAGTACTTC